The 21 T cell receptor beta chains below all came from one sample that was sequenced in a study of breast tumors, draining lymph nodes, adjacent tissues. Axillary draining lymph nodes of breast cancer patients supplied the node samples. TCRdb processed the multiplex PCR reads anew with MiXCR; each CDR3 protein has one entry. The sample has around 190,000 distinct CDR3 sequences, 30% to 35% seen once. Sequenced material: axillary lymph node tissue. The receptor set was obtained from a female donor with breast cancer. Some clones in this sample may be carry-over from other donors' samples.

This clonotype occurred a few times. A read error is possible here, since a much larger clone lies one base away. Here the CDR3 omits its conserved ending phenylalanine or tryptophan, so a read error is the likely source. The V gene is TRBV7-3, the J gene TRBJ2-7; D is unresolved. V was shortened by 1 base and J by 1 base, with 8 bases between the two germline ends. The CDR3 has 14 residues. Looked up from germline, CDR1 is SGHTA and CDR2 is FQGTGA. CDR3 sequence (DNA): TGTGCCAGCAGCTTAAATGCCGGGTCCTACGAGCAGTACCTC. As protein: CASSLNAGSYEQYL.

This clonotype was seen repeatedly, ten times or more. V gene TRBV7-9 combines with J gene TRBJ2-7; D is unresolved. V was cut by 1 base and J by 3 bases, with 10 bases left in between. Germline values: CDR1 SEHNR, CDR2 FQNEAQ (reference sequence). CDR3 length: 14 residues. CDR3 residues: CASSLVGTFYEQYF. The CDR3 nucleotides read TGTGCCAGCAGCTTAGTTGGAACGTTCTACGAGCAGTACTTC.

This clonotype is categorized as medium-sized. The rearrangement links TRBV2 to TRBJ2-3, with no clear D. Germline V gene lookup returns CDR1 SNHLY and CDR2 FYNNEI. There are 12 residues in the CDR3. V lost 4 bases and J lost 3, with 5 bases in between. CDR3 coding DNA: TGTGCCAGCAGTGGCCAAACAGATACGCAGTATTTT. Translating gives CASSGQTDTQYF.

The sample holds many counts of this clonotype. The chain employs TRBV7-2 and TRBJ2-6; the match to TRBD1 covers 10 bases. Germline V gene data show CDR1 as SGHTA and CDR2 as FQGNSA. This CDR3 contains 17 residues. Germline trimming cut 5 bases from V and 4 bases from J; bases unmatched to any gene: 8. The CDR3 spells CASSHGQGVPGANVLTF. Written as DNA, the CDR3 is TGTGCCAGCAGCCACGGACAGGGGGTGCCCGGGGCCAACGTCCTGACTTTC. Using reference TRBV7-2 and TRBJ2-6 for the parts outside the CDR3, the full variable domain is GAGVSQSPSNKVTEKGKDVELRCDPISGHTALYWYRQSLGQGLEFLIYFQGNSAPDKSGLPSDRFSAERTGGSVSTLTIQRTQQEDSAVYLCASSHGQGVPGANVLTFGAGSRLTVL.

The chain uses TRBV9 and TRBJ2-2; 14 bases are shared with TRBD2. The CDR3 contains 18 residues. V lost 1 base, J lost 6 bases, and 8 bases stayed unmatched. Germline CDR1 is SGDLS and CDR2 is YYNGEE. The CDR3, as DNA: TGTGCCAGCAGCGTATATACAGGGACTAGCGGGGGATCCGGGGAGCTGTTTTTT. Amino acid sequence: CASSVYTGTSGGSGELFF.

CDR3 region: CASSIRMNTGELFF. The CDR3 DNA reads as TGTGCCAGCAGCATCCGAATGAACACCGGGGAGCTGTTTTTT. J is TRBJ2-2 and V is TRBV9; unclear D gene. Germline CDR1 is SGDLS and CDR2 is YYNGEE. V was clipped by 4 bases and J by 1 base, with 8 bases between them. CDR3 length equals 14 residues.

The rearrangement joins TRBV7-9 to TRBJ1-4; D is unresolved. This CDR3 comprises 11 residues. Germline V CDR1 and CDR2: SEHNR, FQNEAQ (reference sequence). Trimming removed 7 bases at V and 8 bases at J, with 8 bases between. In nucleotides, the CDR3 is TGTGCCAGCATCCCTGGGGAAAAACTGTTTTTT. This sequence encodes CASIPGEKLFF.

This clonotype was observed many times. This sequence joins TRBV12-3 or TRBV12-4 and TRBJ2-1; 7 nucleotides match TRBD1. The CDR3 length is 14 residues. V dropped 6 bases and J dropped 6; count of bases not matched to a gene: 8. The CDR3 loop reads CASSSDRARNEQFF. CDR3 sequence (DNA): TGTGCCAGCAGCTCCGACAGGGCGCGCAATGAGCAGTTCTTC.

The chain recombines TRBV5-6 with TRBJ2-7; 7 nucleotides match TRBD1. Per the germline V gene, CDR1 is SGHDT and CDR2 is YYEEEE. The CDR3 length is 15 residues. The V gene end was trimmed by 0 bases and the J gene end by 2 bases; junction bases not matched to a gene: 5. The CDR3 is CASSLERQGPYEQYF. The CDR3 bases are TGTGCCAGCAGCTTGGAGAGACAGGGACCCTACGAGCAGTACTTC.

V and J are TRBV27 and TRBJ2-7; D is perhaps TRBD1 or TRBD2 (5 bases each). Trimming removed 6 bases at V and 0 bases at J, with 12 bases between. This CDR3 contains 14 residues. Germline CDR1 reads MNHEY; CDR2 reads SMNVEV (reference sequence). CDR3: CASRLWGTSYEQYF. DNA for the CDR3: TGTGCCAGCAGACTTTGGGGGACCTCCTACGAGCAGTACTTC.

The chain joins TRBV2 to TRBJ2-2; no definite D call. Germline V gene lookup returns CDR1 SNHLY and CDR2 FYNNEI. The germline V and J ends were trimmed by 0 bases and 2 bases, with 10 bases remaining between them. The CDR3 spans 16 residues. The chain's CDR3 is CASSEASTPNTGELFF. Here the CDR3 DNA reads TGTGCCAGCAGTGAAGCGAGTACGCCTAACACCGGGGAGCTGTTTTTT. Full variable domain (remainder filled in from reference TRBV2 and TRBJ2-2): EPEVTQTPSHQVTQMGQEVILRCVPISNHLYFYWYRQILGQKVEFLVSFYNNEISEKSEIFDDQFSVERPDGSNFTLKIRSTKLEDSAMYFCASSEASTPNTGELFFGEGSRLTVL.

This clonotype has more than one count but fewer than ten. This chain connects TRBV28 to TRBJ2-1; D gene unclear. Germline V lookup: CDR1 MDHEN, CDR2 SYDVKM. The CDR3 length is 15 residues. V lost 2 bases and J 8 bases, leaving 16 bases between the germline ends. This chain's CDR3 is CASSLLPRSVHEQFF. The CDR3 DNA reads TGTGCCAGCAGTTTACTCCCTAGGTCTGTCCATGAGCAGTTCTTC.

This clonotype was seen ten or more times. The chain couples TRBV11-2 to TRBJ2-7; 11 nucleotides agree with TRBD2. Germline V gene data show CDR1 as SGHAT and CDR2 as FQNNGV. The CDR3 covers 15 residues. Losses at the gene ends were 4 bases for V and 6 bases for J; bases not matched to a gene: 8. In nucleotides, the CDR3 is TGTGCCAGCAGCTCCGGACTAGCGGGCCAGTCCGAGCAGTACTTC. Residues: CASSSGLAGQSEQYF.

This clonotype showed up many times. The chain couples TRBV27 to TRBJ2-3; D call uncertain. The CDR3 runs to 13 residues. Deletions cut 2 bases from V and 4 bases from J, with 7 bases between. Germline V gene data show CDR1 as MNHEY and CDR2 as SMNVEV (reference sequence). CDR3 in amino acids: CASSLIFADTQYF. CDR3 DNA: TGTGCCAGCAGTTTAATTTTCGCAGATACGCAGTATTTT.

This clonotype has a handful of counts. A clone one base away is much larger, so this may be a read error. The rearrangement links TRBV7-7 to TRBJ2-1; 8 bases agree with TRBD2. The germline CDR1 and CDR2 sequences are SSHAT and FNYEAQ (reference sequence). This CDR3 contains 19 residues. CDR3 nucleotides: TGTGCTAGCAGCTCAACCGCCCCACGGGTTGGACTAGCTCGGGATGAGCAGTTCTTC. Its translation is CASSSTAPRVGLARDEQFF.

At least ten counts were recorded for this clonotype. This chain connects TRBV9 to TRBJ1-2; maybe TRBD1 (6 bases). V gave up 4 bases and J gave up 8 bases, with 12 bases separating them. The germline gives CDR1 SGDLS, CDR2 YYNGEE. The CDR3 totals 12 residues. CDR3 sequence reads: CASSSWDKGYTF. DNA of the CDR3: TGTGCCAGCAGCTCATGGGACAAGGGCTACACCTTC.

As concerns this clonotype: This may come from a read error, since a much larger clone is one base off. This rearrangement joins TRBV6-2 or TRBV6-3 to TRBJ2-7, with D possibly matching TRBD2 (5 bases). Germline CDR1 and CDR2: MNHEY and SVGEGT. The CDR3 sequence is 14 residues long. The CDR3 protein is CAGRRDGNSYEQYF. The CDR3 DNA reads TGTGCCGGCAGACGCGACGGGAACTCCTACGAGCAGTACTTC.

Ten or more counts support this clonotype. This chain links TRBV5-8 with TRBJ2-1, with 13 bases aligning to TRBD2. The junction had 2 bases not matched to a gene; V was cut back by 1 base and J by 7 bases. Germline V CDR1 and CDR2: SGHTS, YDEGEE. The CDR3 loop spans 15 amino acids. The DNA for the CDR3 is TGTGCCAGCAGCTTGATGACTAGCGGGGGGAATGAGCAGTTCTTC. Translated: CASSLMTSGGNEQFF.

Regarding this clonotype: This may be a read error, as it is one base from a much larger clone. The chain employs TRBV5-5 and TRBJ2-1; 7 nucleotides match TRBD1. From germline, CDR1 is SGHKS and CDR2 YYEKEE (reference sequence). The CDR3 runs 15 residues. Trimming cost V 0 bases and J 5 bases; bases outside gene matches: 5. The CDR3 loop reads CASSLGGTVHNEQFF. The CDR3, as DNA: TGTGCCAGCAGCTTGGGAGGGACAGTCCACAATGAGCAGTTCTTC.

This clonotype has ten or more counts. The chain joins TRBV4-2 to TRBJ1-2; D is unclear. The CDR3 loop spans 16 amino acids. Germline lookup yields CDR1 LGHNA and CDR2 YNFKEQ. The V and J ends lost 0 bases and 0 bases respectively, with 11 bases between them. CDR3 nucleotide sequence: TGTGCCAGCAGCCAAGAAAGGACGGCAACTAACTATGGCTACACCTTC. It codes for CASSQERTATNYGYTF.

At least ten counts were recorded for this clonotype. The genes are TRBV7-8 and TRBJ1-3, with 8 bases matching TRBD1. Germline values: CDR1 SGHVS, CDR2 FQNEAQ. Trimming at V came to 1 base and at J to 3 bases, leaving 5 bases not matched to a gene. The CDR3 covers 16 residues. The CDR3 reads CASSLGTGSFGNTIYF. CDR3 in DNA: TGTGCCAGCAGCTTAGGGACAGGGTCCTTTGGAAACACCATATATTTT.